This T cell receptor (beta chain) was obtained from a study of blood T cell repertoires in COVID-19. Study-level background: Spain, Italy and the United States supplied samples that represented acute and convalescent COVID-19. PBMCs, B-cell-depleted T cells, or T cells provided the cDNA or gDNA that made up the material.

This CDR3 is built from 16 residues. Germline CDR1 SGHVS, CDR2 FNYEAQ. V lost 0 bases, J lost 0 bases, and 2 bases stayed unmatched. The study recruited people aged about 18 to 95 years across about two dozen US areas. As processed by the authors: It was from reference gene primer amplification that nucleated cell counts were estimated. Produced via immunoSEQ multiplex PCR; TCRdb's table is partial and in-frame only. V, J and clone size are those of that table, while D and trimming were read from the DNA. The data contain some 290,000 clones, roughly nine tenths of them singletons. The clonotype comes from a woman in her thirties who had recovered from COVID-19. What was sequenced was PBMCs or T cells enriched from blood (not recorded which). J is TRBJ1-5 and V is TRBV7-6, with 7 nucleotides matching TRBD1. The CDR3 region is CASSLASGGSNQPQHF. The CDR3 DNA follows: TGTGCCAGCAGCTTAGCGTCAGGGGGTAGCAATCAGCCCCAGCATTTT.